Below, 30 T cell receptor beta chains from the same sample are listed, as sequenced in a study of blood T cell repertoires in COVID-19. TCRdb keeps only in-frame clones here, not all; method: immunoSEQ multiplex PCR. This table holds 95,000 to 100,000 clones, approximately 91% found once. The source material was peripheral blood. The receptor set was obtained from a man in his fifties with acute or convalescent COVID-19.

The chain couples TRBV21-1 to TRBJ1-2; the table assigns TRBD1, which was not confirmed against the DNA. TRBV21-1 constitutes a pseudogene. This CDR3 has 15 amino acids. The CDR3, as DNA: TGTGCCAGCTTAAGGGGGCGGACTGGGAGAAATGGCTACACCTTC. It translates to CASLRGRTGRNGYTF.

In nucleotides, the CDR3 is TGTGCCAGCAGCCGAAACCTACCCGACACTGAAGCTTTCTTT. Translation gives CASSRNLPDTEAFF. The rearrangement uses TRBV3-1 (or the pseudogene TRBV3-2) and TRBJ1-1; D unclear. The CDR3 totals 14 residues. The ends were cut back, 4 bases at V and 3 bases at J, with 12 bases in the middle. CDR1 is LGHDT and CDR2 is YNNKEL in the germline V gene (reference sequence).

The chain couples TRBV5-1 to TRBJ2-1, with 11 nucleotides matching TRBD2. CDR3 length: 16 residues. The germline CDR1 and CDR2 sequences are SGHRS and YFSETQ. Trimming cost V 2 bases and J 4 bases; bases outside gene matches: 5. The CDR3 here is CASSFTSGGKYNEQFF. CDR3 nucleotide sequence: TGCGCCAGCAGCTTCACTAGCGGGGGAAAATACAATGAGCAGTTCTTC. Variable domain in full (rest from reference TRBV5-1 and TRBJ2-1): KAGVTQTPRYLIKTRGQQVTLSCSPISGHRSVSWYQQTPGQGLQFLFEYFSETQRNKGNFPGRFSGRQFSNSRSEMNVSTLELGDSALYLCASSFTSGGKYNEQFFGPGTRLTVL.

Concerning this clone: The same CDR3 arises from other DNA sequences in this sample as well. The chain combines TRBV28 with TRBJ2-5; 8 bases line up with TRBD2. V shed 3 bases, J shed 2 bases, and the junction held 5 bases outside the gene matches. The germline CDR1 and CDR2 sequences are MDHEN and SYDVKM. The CDR3 is 15 amino acids. CDR3 in DNA: TGTGCCAGCAGTTTTTCGAGCGGGGGTCAAGAGACCCAGTACTTC. Protein product: CASSFSSGGQETQYF.

The chain employs TRBV19 and TRBJ1-5, with 7 bases aligning to TRBD1. V gave up 5 bases and J gave up 7 bases; unmatched junction bases: 8. The CDR3 extends over 14 amino acids. Germline V gene sequence: CDR1 LNHDA, CDR2 SQIVND (reference sequence). The CDR3 protein is CASSDTGVRQPQHF. DNA for the CDR3: TGTGCCAGTAGTGATACAGGGGTACGGCAGCCCCAGCATTTT.

This clone was recorded only once. The rearrangement uses TRBV5-1 and TRBJ1-1; a possible D gene is TRBD1 (6 bases). Per germline, CDR1 SGHRS and CDR2 YFSETQ. V lost 7 bases and J lost 4, with 20 bases in between. CDR3 length: 15 amino acids. CDR3 protein: CASVVGGAMGTEAFF. The CDR3 DNA is TGCGCCAGCGTGGTGGGGGGGGCGATGGGCACTGAAGCTTTCTTT.

The chain combines TRBV9 with TRBJ1-6, with D possibly TRBD1 on 6 matching bases. The CDR3 totals 16 residues. Germline lookup yields CDR1 SGDLS and CDR2 YYNGEE. V lost 3 bases, J lost 2 bases, and 12 bases lay in between. CDR3 region: CASSEGGSPYNSPLHF. The CDR3 DNA reads TGTGCCAGCAGCGAGGGGGGGAGTCCCTATAATTCACCCCTCCACTTT.

The rearrangement links TRBV5-1 to TRBJ1-5; D possibly corresponds to TRBD1 (5 bases). The V gene's germline CDR1 is SGHRS and CDR2 YFSETQ. The CDR3 loop spans 13 amino acids. Trimming took 7 bases from V and 1 from J, leaving 9 bases between them. The CDR3 nucleotides read TGCGCCAGCTTTGGGGGGAGCAATCAGCCCCAGCATTTT. It specifies CASFGGSNQPQHF.

This clone was detected once. The gene calls are TRBV23-1 and TRBJ2-7; D possibly corresponds to TRBD1 (6 bases). TRBV23-1 is an ORF; its function is uncertain. V was shortened by 0 bases and J by 4 bases, with 19 bases between the two germline ends. This CDR3 has 17 residues. The DNA for the CDR3 is TGCGCCAGCAGTCAATCCATCTGGAGAACAGGGCTTTACGAGCAGTACTTC. Translation: CASSQSIWRTGLYEQYF.

V gene TRBV5-1 combines with J gene TRBJ1-1; 7 bases match TRBD1. Germline values: CDR1 SGHRS, CDR2 YFSETQ. The junction had 7 bases not matched to a gene; V was cut back by 0 bases and J by 11 bases. CDR3 length: 13 amino acids. This CDR3 is CASSLAGQSRAFF. DNA for the CDR3: TGCGCCAGCAGCTTGGCGGGACAGTCGAGGGCTTTCTTT.

In this sample, this clone turned up a few times. The chain employs TRBV15 and TRBJ1-5; a possible D gene is TRBD1 (5 bases). Trimming took 5 bases from V and 3 from J, leaving 8 bases between them. The CDR3 contains 13 residues. The germline V gene has CDR1 LNHNV and CDR2 YYDKDF (reference sequence). DNA of the CDR3: TGTGCCACCAGCGGACAAGTCAATCAGCCCCAGCATTTT. Translated: CATSGQVNQPQHF.

The chain couples TRBV28 to TRBJ1-5, with TRBD1 matching 9 bases. CDR3 length: 14 residues. The V and J ends lost 4 bases and 6 bases, in that order; junction bases with no gene match: 4. Germline V lookup: CDR1 MDHEN, CDR2 SYDVKM. The CDR3 nucleotides are TGTGCCAGCAGTTCCGGGACAGGGATTCAGCCCCAGCATTTT. Translation gives CASSSGTGIQPQHF.

In its sample, this clone was seen a few times. This chain joins TRBV19 and TRBJ1-1; 10 bases align to TRBD1. Germline values: CDR1 LNHDA, CDR2 SQIVND (reference sequence). The V segment lost 6 bases and the J segment 4 bases; nucleotides outside the gene matches: 5. The CDR3 consists of 14 residues. The CDR3 loop reads CASRQTGGGTEAFF. The DNA of the CDR3 is TGTGCCAGTAGACAGACAGGGGGCGGCACTGAAGCTTTCTTT. Full variable domain (remainder filled in from reference TRBV19 and TRBJ1-1): DGGITQSPKYLFRKEGQNVTLSCEQNLNHDAMYWYRQDPGQGLRLIYYSQIVNDFQKGDIAEGYSVSREKKESFPLTVTSAQKNPTAFYLCASRQTGGGTEAFFGQGTRLTVV.

The chain employs TRBV13 and TRBJ2-3; possibly TRBD2 for D (6 bases). Germline-derived CDR1 and CDR2 are PRHDT and FYEKMQ (reference sequence). Trimming removed 11 bases from V and 2 bases from J, with 23 bases in between. The CDR3 totals 16 residues. The CDR3 nucleotides read TGTGCCGCTTCTGATCGGACTATCCATACCACAGATACGCAGTATTTT. This sequence encodes CAASDRTIHTTDTQYF.

The chain links TRBV19 to TRBJ1-5; 8 nucleotides agree with TRBD1. V lost 6 bases and J lost 5; bases outside the gene matches: 6. Germline V CDR1 and CDR2: LNHDA, SQIVND (reference sequence). This CDR3 comprises 14 residues. The CDR3 here is CASRDREWYQPQHF. DNA of the CDR3: TGTGCCAGTAGGGACAGGGAGTGGTATCAGCCCCAGCATTTT. Full variable domain (remainder filled in from reference TRBV19 and TRBJ1-5): DGGITQSPKYLFRKEGQNVTLSCEQNLNHDAMYWYRQDPGQGLRLIYYSQIVNDFQKGDIAEGYSVSREKKESFPLTVTSAQKNPTAFYLCASRDREWYQPQHFGDGTRLSIL.

The rearrangement joins TRBV12-5 to TRBJ2-5; unclear D gene. Germline CDR1 LGHNT, CDR2 FRNRAP. This CDR3 spans 13 amino acids. Between the trimmed V and J ends, which lost 4 bases and 7 bases, there was a span of 13 bases. CDR3: CASGSDWSGTQYF. CDR3 coding DNA: TGTGCTAGTGGTTCGGATTGGAGTGGGACCCAGTACTTC.

The chain combines TRBV5-1 with TRBJ2-7, with 9 bases that match TRBD1. Germline CDR1 SGHRS, CDR2 YFSETQ. V lost 5 bases, J lost 0 bases, and 3 bases stayed unmatched. The CDR3 runs to 14 residues. CDR3 nucleotides: TGCGCCAGCAGTAGGACAGGGGACTCCTACGAGCAGTACTTC. It codes for CASSRTGDSYEQYF.

V usage is TRBV6-5 and J usage is TRBJ1-5; D is unclear. Trimming shortened V by 7 bases and J by 2 bases, and 15 bases separated the two germline ends. The germline gives CDR1 MNHEY, CDR2 SVGAGI. This CDR3 region has 15 residues. DNA for the CDR3: TGTGCCAGCACCCTCGGCCGCAGCGGCAATCAGCCCCAGCATTTT. Encoded protein: CASTLGRSGNQPQHF.

The J gene is TRBJ2-1, the V gene TRBV7-9, with TRBD1 as a possible D gene (6 bases). Germline V CDR1 and CDR2: SEHNR, FQNEAQ (reference sequence). V was cut by 2 bases and J by 9 bases, with 17 bases left in between. The CDR3 is 15 amino acids. The CDR3 DNA is TGTGCCAGCAGCTTACCCAGGGGCGGTTGGGGTGAGCAGTTCTTC. The encoded protein is CASSLPRGGWGEQFF.

The rearrangement links TRBV4-1 to TRBJ1-4, with D possibly TRBD1 on 6 matching bases. This CDR3 is 17 amino acids long. Trimming removed 0 bases at V and 7 bases at J, with 18 bases between. Germline CDR1 and CDR2: MGHRA and YSYEKL. The CDR3 here is CASSQDVGGGAGEKLFF. CDR3 DNA sequence: TGCGCCAGCAGCCAAGATGTCGGCGGGGGCGCGGGTGAAAAACTGTTTTTT.

This sequence joins TRBV5-1 and TRBJ1-4; a possible D gene is TRBD1 (6 bases). This CDR3 contains 13 residues. CDR1 is SGHRS, CDR2 YFSETQ, per germline. V gave up 7 bases and J gave up 8 bases, with 15 bases separating them. This chain's CDR3 is CASQQQGGEKLFF. CDR3 DNA: TGCGCCAGCCAACAACAGGGTGGGGAAAAACTGTTTTTT.

The V call is TRBV28, the J call TRBJ2-7; tentatively, D is TRBD1 (5 bases). Germline V lookup: CDR1 MDHEN, CDR2 SYDVKM. V lost 5 bases, J lost 3 bases, and 11 bases lay in between. This CDR3 has 13 amino acids. CDR3 DNA: TGTGCCAGCAGTGTACAGGCGGTCTACGAGCAGTACTTC. Translating it yields CASSVQAVYEQYF.

The genes are TRBV19 and TRBJ2-7, with 8 bases lining up with TRBD2. This CDR3 is built from 14 residues. V lost 3 bases to trimming and J lost 1 base; unmatched junction nucleotides: 2. Germline lookup yields CDR1 LNHDA and CDR2 SQIVND (reference sequence). DNA for the CDR3: TGTGCCAGTAGTATGGCGGGGGGTTCCTACGAGCAGTACTTC. Its translation: CASSMAGGSYEQYF.

V gene TRBV27 combines with J gene TRBJ2-5; 7 bases agree with TRBD1. The CDR3 contains 18 residues. Per the germline V gene, CDR1 is MNHEY and CDR2 is SMNVEV (reference sequence). Trimming at V came to 5 bases and at J to 3 bases, leaving 18 bases not matched to a gene. The CDR3 coding sequence is TGTGCCAGCAGTGCCCTTACAGGGGACGTCGGGGAGAAAGAGACCCAGTACTTC. Protein sequence: CASSALTGDVGEKETQYF.

The CDR3 here is CASSLSGGGRKETQYF. The CDR3 DNA reads TGTGCCAGCAGCTTAAGTGGCGGGGGGCGGAAAGAGACCCAGTACTTC. The V and J genes are TRBV7-2 and TRBJ2-5; 8 positions match TRBD2. CDR3 length: 16 amino acids. The germline V gene encodes CDR1 SGHTA and CDR2 FQGNSA. V dropped 2 bases and J dropped 3; count of bases not matched to a gene: 8.

This clone appeared a few times. This chain uses TRBV9 with TRBJ2-1; 7 nucleotides line up with TRBD1. This CDR3 contains 17 residues. CDR1 is SGDLS, CDR2 YYNGEE, per germline. The V and J ends lost 4 bases and 6 bases, in that order; junction bases with no gene match: 16. The DNA for the CDR3 is TGTGCCAGCAGCCTCCACTCCGGGACAGCTTCCCCCAATGAGCAGTTCTTC. Its translation is CASSLHSGTASPNEQFF.

The CDR3 loop reads CASSQETLGAGQGVNQPQHF. The DNA for the CDR3 is TGCGCCAGCAGCCAAGAAACACTAGGGGCGGGACAGGGTGTCAATCAGCCCCAGCATTTT. The chain recombines TRBV4-1 with TRBJ1-5, with 9 bases identical to TRBD1. Germline trimming cut 0 bases from V and 3 bases from J; bases unmatched to any gene: 15. From germline, CDR1 is MGHRA and CDR2 YSYEKL. CDR3 length: 20 residues.

The chain employs TRBV5-1 and TRBJ1-4, with no clear D. Germline CDR1 and CDR2: SGHRS and YFSETQ. The CDR3 is 14 amino acids. V lost 7 bases to trimming and J lost 0 bases, with 10 bases between them. In nucleotides, the CDR3 is TGCGCCAGCGCGGGCGGGCCAACTAATGAAAAACTGTTTTTT. Its protein product is CASAGGPTNEKLFF.

The chain is built from TRBV29-1 and TRBJ1-1; 7 nucleotides line up with TRBD1. V trimming: 6 bases; J trimming: 4 bases; junction bases outside the gene matches: 5. This CDR3 spans 12 amino acids. Germline V CDR1 and CDR2: SQVTM, ANQGSEA. The CDR3 is CSVRQGRTEAFF. CDR3 sequence (DNA): TGCAGCGTACGACAGGGTCGCACTGAAGCTTTCTTT. Full variable domain (missing parts from reference TRBV29-1 and TRBJ1-1): SAVISQKPSRDICQRGTSLTIQCQVDSQVTMMFWYRQQPGQSLTLIATANQGSEATYESGFVIDKFPISRPNLTFSTLTVSNMSPEDSSIYLCSVRQGRTEAFFGQGTRLTVV.

V and J are TRBV7-2 and TRBJ1-1, with 7 bases fitting TRBD1. V shed 5 bases, J shed 6 bases, and the junction held 9 bases outside the gene matches. CDR3 length: 14 residues. Germline CDR1 SGHTA, CDR2 FQGNSA. The CDR3 protein is CASSLRAGGSEAFF. The CDR3 nucleotides are TGTGCCAGCAGCCTCCGGGCAGGGGGGTCTGAAGCTTTCTTT. Looking up the rest from reference TRBV7-2 and TRBJ1-1 gives the full variable domain: GAGVSQSPSNKVTEKGKDVELRCDPISGHTALYWYRQSLGQGLEFLIYFQGNSAPDKSGLPSDRFSAERTGGSVSTLTIQRTQQEDSAVYLCASSLRAGGSEAFFGQGTRLTVV.